This entry lists 31 T cell receptor beta chains sequenced from one sample in a study of beta chain features in type 1 diabetes. Reverse transcribing all isolated RNA meant expressed TCRB transcripts were sequenced. Clones were read by immunoSEQ multiplex PCR, and TCRdb kept only the in-frame ones, dropping some. This table has around 320,000 clones, 14% appearing once. The material sequenced was central memory CD4+ T cells from blood. These TCRs come from a man aged 25-40 years in good health.

This clone appeared many times. J is TRBJ2-7 and V is TRBV5-4; D is unresolved. V lost 4 bases to trimming and J lost 7 bases, with 15 bases between them. The CDR3 extends over 13 amino acids. The germline V gene encodes CDR1 SGHNT and CDR2 YYREEE (reference sequence). The CDR3 nucleotides are TGTGCCAGCAGCGCGGATACCGGTGGGGAGCAGTACTTC. This translates into CASSADTGGEQYF.

This chain uses TRBV27 with TRBJ2-3; no reliable D call. The CDR3 is made up of 16 amino acids. The V gene's germline CDR1 is MNHEY and CDR2 SMNVEV (reference sequence). Deletions cut 5 bases from V and 0 bases from J, with 15 bases between. The CDR3 sequence: CASSPTWAVSTDTQYF. The CDR3 nucleotides read TGTGCCAGCAGTCCGACCTGGGCCGTTAGCACAGATACGCAGTATTTT.

This clone has ten or more counts. The gene calls are TRBV19 and TRBJ2-7; weak D call: TRBD1 (5 bases). Germline CDR1 is LNHDA and CDR2 is SQIVND (reference sequence). The V and J ends lost 4 bases and 6 bases respectively, with 10 bases between them. The CDR3 length is 12 residues. CDR3 protein: CASSKGKFEQYF. In nucleotides, the CDR3 is TGTGCCAGTAGTAAGGGGAAATTCGAGCAGTACTTC.

Details on this clone: Other DNA sequences in this sample translate to the same CDR3. J is TRBJ2-3 and V is TRBV6-5; D not certain. With 2 bases removed from V and 3 bases from J, the gap between germline ends came to 9 bases. Germline assignment: CDR1 MNHEY and CDR2 SVGAGI. CDR3 size: 14 residues. CDR3 sequence reads: CASSYGSSTDTQYF. The CDR3 coding sequence is TGTGCCAGCAGTTACGGCTCGAGTACAGATACGCAGTATTTT.

This chain uses TRBV7-2 with TRBJ2-1; 9 nucleotides line up with TRBD2. CDR3 length: 17 amino acids. Germline-derived CDR1 and CDR2 are SGHTA and FQGNSA. Trimming cost V 2 bases and J 4 bases; bases outside gene matches: 9. CDR3 DNA sequence: TGTGCCAGCAGCTTAAGTGGTAGCGGGGGCCCTTACAATGAGCAGTTCTTC. Its protein product is CASSLSGSGGPYNEQFF.

This chain joins TRBV4-2 and TRBJ1-5, with D possibly matching TRBD1 (6 bases). CDR3 length equals 18 residues. The V gene lost 0 bases and the J gene lost 3 bases, with 18 bases spanning the gap. CDR1 LGHNA and CDR2 YNFKEQ come from the germline V gene. The CDR3: CASSQEVGGQGNNQPQHF. CDR3 coding DNA: TGTGCCAGCAGCCAAGAGGTCGGTGGGCAGGGGAACAATCAGCCCCAGCATTTT.

This clone was picked up many times. The chain uses TRBV29-1 and TRBJ2-5; unclear D gene. This CDR3 has 13 residues. The germline CDR1 and CDR2 sequences are SQVTM and ANQGSEA. V lost 2 bases and J 4 bases, leaving 11 bases between the germline ends. CDR3 loop: CSVEMYDGETQYF. In DNA form, the CDR3 reads TGCAGCGTTGAAATGTATGATGGAGAGACCCAGTACTTC.

This clone occurred many times. This chain uses TRBV10-3 with TRBJ2-1; 11 bases are a match to TRBD2. Germline assignment: CDR1 ENHRY and CDR2 SYGVKD. V gave up 6 bases and J gave up 9 bases; unmatched junction bases: 7. This CDR3 contains 14 residues. CDR3 in amino acids: CAIRTSGRGGEQFF. CDR3 nucleotides: TGTGCCATCAGAACTAGCGGGAGAGGCGGTGAGCAGTTCTTC.

Ten or more counts support this clone. CDR3 loop: CASSLVGTAKNIQYF. CDR3 coding DNA: TGTGCCAGCAGCTTAGTAGGGACAGCTAAAAACATTCAGTACTTC. The V gene is TRBV7-2, the J gene TRBJ2-4; 7 bases map to TRBD1. The ends lost 1 base at V and 4 bases at J; junction bases unmatched: 4. This CDR3 is 15 amino acids long. The V gene's germline CDR1 is SGHTA and CDR2 FQGNSA.

The rearrangement uses TRBV6-6 and TRBJ1-1; TRBD1 aligns across 8 bases. This CDR3 region has 14 residues. V gave up 6 bases and J gave up 8 bases; unmatched junction bases: 11. Germline V CDR1 and CDR2: MNHNY, SVGAGI (reference sequence). The CDR3 bases are TGTGCCAGCAGCCGCAGGACAGGGACCGGCGAAGCTTTCTTT. This codes for CASSRRTGTGEAFF.

V is TRBV29-1 and J is TRBJ2-1; D uncertain. V lost 4 bases to trimming and J lost 0 bases, with 10 bases between them. CDR1 is SQVTM, CDR2 ANQGSEA, per germline. CDR3 length: 14 amino acids. CDR3 region: CSVAARSSYNEQFF. DNA of the CDR3: TGCAGCGTTGCTGCCAGAAGCTCCTACAATGAGCAGTTCTTC.

The chain couples TRBV7-2 to TRBJ2-1; TRBD1 or TRBD2 may be the D gene (6 bases each). In germline, CDR1 is SGHTA, CDR2 FQGNSA. This CDR3 has 15 residues. V was pared by 2 bases and J by 7 bases, with 15 bases between. In DNA, the CDR3 is TGTGCCAGCAGCTTATCGGGGGCGCTGGGGAATGAGCAGTTCTTC. This translates into CASSLSGALGNEQFF.

The chain uses TRBV4-1 and TRBJ2-7; 7 bases are a match to TRBD1. The CDR3 runs 16 residues. The germline gives CDR1 MGHRA, CDR2 YSYEKL. V gave up 2 bases and J gave up 0 bases; unmatched junction bases: 7. CDR3 protein: CASSQSQGMSSYEQYF. In nucleotides, the CDR3 is TGCGCCAGCAGCCAATCACAGGGGATGAGCTCCTACGAGCAGTACTTC.

In its sample, this clone was seen a few times. This chain links TRBV4-2 with TRBJ1-1; perhaps TRBD1 as D (6 bases). The germline V and J ends were trimmed by 3 bases and 6 bases, with 17 bases remaining between them. The CDR3 is made up of 15 amino acids. In germline, CDR1 is LGHNA, CDR2 YNFKEQ. The CDR3 coding sequence is TGTGCCAGCAGCCAGGACCGACAGGTTGGCCCTGAAGCTTTCTTT. This encodes CASSQDRQVGPEAFF.

This clone appeared many times. The rearrangement joins TRBV10-3 to TRBJ2-6; no clear D gene. CDR1 is ENHRY and CDR2 is SYGVKD in the germline V gene. This CDR3 spans 15 amino acids. The ends were cut back, 10 bases at V and 4 bases at J, with 17 bases in the middle. CDR3 nucleotide sequence: TGTGCCAGCAGCCTGGACGGCTCGGGGGCCAACGTCCTGACTTTC. It codes for CASSLDGSGANVLTF.

This clone was counted a few times. The chain couples TRBV7-2 to TRBJ2-1; maybe TRBD2 (5 bases). The CDR3 length is 15 residues. CDR1 and CDR2 (germline): SGHTA, FQGNSA. V lost 5 bases, J lost 0 bases, and 11 bases lay in between. The CDR3 sequence is CASSEEASSYNEQFF. CDR3 nucleotides: TGTGCCAGCAGCGAGGAGGCCAGCTCCTACAATGAGCAGTTCTTC.

The gene calls are TRBV29-1 and TRBJ1-5; 10 bases fit TRBD1. The CDR3 spans 12 residues. Germline CDR1 and CDR2: SQVTM and ANQGSEA. V dropped 7 bases and J dropped 15; count of bases not matched to a gene: 12. CDR3: CSARDRGAVWHF. As DNA, the CDR3 is TGCAGCGCCCGGGACAGGGGCGCCGTATGGCATTTT.

This clone was recorded a few times. This chain joins TRBV5-1 and TRBJ2-5; D ambiguous. This CDR3 is built from 14 residues. The germline gives CDR1 SGHRS, CDR2 YFSETQ. V lost 7 bases to trimming and J lost 0 bases, with 13 bases between them. CDR3 coding DNA: TGCGCCAGCTCTCCCTTTGGAGACCAAGAGACCCAGTACTTC. Amino acids: CASSPFGDQETQYF.

The rearrangement joins TRBV18 to TRBJ2-5; D call uncertain. Looked up from germline, CDR1 is KGHSH and CDR2 is LQKENI. There are 13 residues in the CDR3. V was shortened by 6 bases and J by 3 bases, with 11 bases between the two germline ends. In nucleotides, the CDR3 is TGTGCCAGCTCCCGAATCCAAAAAGAGACCCAGTACTTC. It yields the protein CASSRIQKETQYF. Based on the CDR3 plus reference TRBV18 and TRBJ2-5, the full variable domain is NAGVMQNPRHLVRRRGQEARLRCSPMKGHSHVYWYRQLPEEGLKFMVYLQKENIIDESGMPKERFSAEFPKEGPSILRIQQVVRGDSAAYFCASSRIQKETQYFGPGTRLLVL.

This chain connects TRBV7-9 to TRBJ2-3, with D hard to call. Germline assignment: CDR1 SEHNR and CDR2 FQNEAQ (reference sequence). CDR3 length: 12 amino acids. V was shortened by 0 bases and J by 2 bases, with 0 bases between the two germline ends. CDR3 in DNA: TGTGCCAGCAGCTTAGCCACAGATACGCAGTATTTT. It is translated as CASSLATDTQYF.

The rearrangement links TRBV19 to TRBJ2-1, with unresolved D. This CDR3 comprises 11 residues. V dropped 3 bases and J dropped 10 bases, with 7 bases sitting between them. Germline CDR1 is LNHDA and CDR2 is SQIVND (reference sequence). CDR3 amino acids: CASSIRREQFF. The CDR3 DNA is TGTGCCAGTAGTATCCGGCGGGAGCAGTTCTTC.

The genes are TRBV6-5 and TRBJ2-3; 7 bases are a match to TRBD2. CDR3 length: 15 amino acids. In germline, CDR1 is MNHEY, CDR2 SVGAGI. Germline trimming cut 0 bases from V and 4 bases from J; bases unmatched to any gene: 4. In DNA form, the CDR3 reads TGTGCCAGCAGTTACTCGGGGGGGGTGGCAGATACGCAGTATTTT. Amino acid sequence: CASSYSGGVADTQYF.

This clone came up a few times. V gene TRBV29-1 combines with J gene TRBJ1-1, with 8 bases that match TRBD1. Germline trimming cut 6 bases from V and 0 bases from J; bases unmatched to any gene: 3. The germline gives CDR1 SQVTM, CDR2 ANQGSEA. The CDR3 runs to 13 residues. CDR3 residues: CSVRQGLNTEAFF. The CDR3 nucleotides read TGCAGCGTGAGACAGGGGCTGAACACTGAAGCTTTCTTT. Full variable domain (rest looked up from reference TRBV29-1 and TRBJ1-1): SAVISQKPSRDICQRGTSLTIQCQVDSQVTMMFWYRQQPGQSLTLIATANQGSEATYESGFVIDKFPISRPNLTFSTLTVSNMSPEDSSIYLCSVRQGLNTEAFFGQGTRLTVV.

The chain combines TRBV18 with TRBJ1-4; D not resolved. The CDR3 is 12 residues long. The V end was cut by 6 bases, the J end by 7 bases, with 9 bases between. Germline values: CDR1 KGHSH, CDR2 LQKENI. CDR3 coding DNA: TGTGCCAGCTCCCGAGTAGGTGAAAAACTGTTTTTT. Protein product: CASSRVGEKLFF.

The rearrangement links TRBV5-1 to TRBJ1-1; TRBD1 matches 7 bases. Germline V CDR1 and CDR2: SGHRS, YFSETQ. CDR3 length: 16 amino acids. The V gene end was trimmed by 3 bases and the J gene end by 4 bases; junction bases not matched to a gene: 12. The CDR3 bases are TGCGCCAGCAGCTCACTTCAAGGGCAGGGGGGCACTGAAGCTTTCTTT. Protein sequence: CASSSLQGQGGTEAFF.

This clone was found many times. The gene calls are TRBV6-5 and TRBJ2-3; D not certain. The CDR3 extends over 15 amino acids. V gave up 6 bases and J gave up 0 bases, with 13 bases separating them. Germline lookup yields CDR1 MNHEY and CDR2 SVGAGI. The CDR3 is CASRRTASSTDTQYF. Written as DNA, the CDR3 is TGTGCCAGCAGGAGGACGGCATCTAGCACAGATACGCAGTATTTT.

V and J are TRBV4-3 and TRBJ1-6, with D unresolved. CDR1 is LGHNA, CDR2 YSLEER, per germline. This CDR3 is 14 amino acids long. V lost 0 bases and J lost 12, with 12 bases in between. The chain's CDR3 is CASSQDPRGVPLHF. CDR3 nucleotides: TGCGCCAGCAGCCAAGACCCTCGGGGTGTACCCCTCCACTTT.

This clone was seen a few times. The chain links TRBV15 to TRBJ2-7; 12 bases map to TRBD1. CDR1 is LNHNV, CDR2 YYDKDF, per germline (reference sequence). This CDR3 comprises 18 residues. Trimming at V came to 4 bases and at J to 2 bases, leaving 12 bases not matched to a gene. DNA for the CDR3: TGTGCCACCAGCACGGGACAGGGGGCCCCACAGTCTACCTACGAGCAGTACTTC. Its translation: CATSTGQGAPQSTYEQYF.

Turning to this clone: The junction departs from the called germline gene at one end, perhaps through a read error. The chain combines TRBV7-2 with TRBJ2-1; 10 nucleotides line up with TRBD2. The CDR3 is 13 residues long. Germline V gene lookup returns CDR1 SGHTA and CDR2 FQGNSA. The CDR3 reads CASSQDLAGVLFF. The DNA of the CDR3 is TGCGCCAGCAGCCAAGATCTAGCGGGAGTATTGTTCTTC.

This clone was found a few times. The chain employs TRBV27 and TRBJ1-1; D is possibly TRBD1 (6 bases). Germline values: CDR1 MNHEY, CDR2 SMNVEV (reference sequence). CDR3 size: 15 residues. V lost 6 bases and J 0 bases, leaving 14 bases between the germline ends. CDR3 loop: CASSNGGQLNTEAFF. The CDR3 nucleotides are TGTGCCAGCAGCAACGGGGGGCAGTTGAACACTGAAGCTTTCTTT.

The chain employs TRBV6-1 and TRBJ1-1; D gene unclear. In germline, CDR1 is MNHNS, CDR2 SASEGT. The CDR3 length is 15 residues. Trimming cost V 4 bases and J 3 bases, with 15 bases left between them. CDR3 in amino acids: CASSGFAGPYTEAFF. CDR3 DNA: TGTGCCAGCAGTGGGTTCGCAGGACCTTACACTGAAGCTTTCTTT.